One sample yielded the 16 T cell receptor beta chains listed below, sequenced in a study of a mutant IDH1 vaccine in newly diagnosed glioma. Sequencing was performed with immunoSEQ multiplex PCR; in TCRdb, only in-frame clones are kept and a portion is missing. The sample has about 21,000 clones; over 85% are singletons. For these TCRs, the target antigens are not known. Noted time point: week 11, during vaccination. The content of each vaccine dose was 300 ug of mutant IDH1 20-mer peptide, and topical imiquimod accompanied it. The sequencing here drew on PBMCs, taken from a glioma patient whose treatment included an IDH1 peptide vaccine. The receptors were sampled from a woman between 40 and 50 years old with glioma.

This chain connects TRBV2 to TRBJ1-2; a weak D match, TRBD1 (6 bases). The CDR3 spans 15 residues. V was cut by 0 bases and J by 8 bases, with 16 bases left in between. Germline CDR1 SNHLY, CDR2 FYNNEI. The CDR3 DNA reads TGTGCCAGCAGTGAAGCGAGGGGGGGAGCGAGCGGCTACACCTTC. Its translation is CASSEARGGASGYTF.

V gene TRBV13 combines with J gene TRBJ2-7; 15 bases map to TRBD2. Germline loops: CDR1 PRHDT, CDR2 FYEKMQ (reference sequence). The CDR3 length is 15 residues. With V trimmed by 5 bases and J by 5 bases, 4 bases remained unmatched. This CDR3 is CASSRTSGGAHEQYF. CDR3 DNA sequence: TGTGCCAGCAGCCGGACTAGCGGGGGGGCCCACGAGCAGTACTTC.

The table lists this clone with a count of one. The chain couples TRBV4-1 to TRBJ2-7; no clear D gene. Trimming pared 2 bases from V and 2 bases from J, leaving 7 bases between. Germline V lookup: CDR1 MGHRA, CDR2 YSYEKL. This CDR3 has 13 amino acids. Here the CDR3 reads CASSQTTAYEQYF. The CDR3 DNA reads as TGCGCCAGCAGCCAAACAACCGCCTACGAGCAGTACTTC.

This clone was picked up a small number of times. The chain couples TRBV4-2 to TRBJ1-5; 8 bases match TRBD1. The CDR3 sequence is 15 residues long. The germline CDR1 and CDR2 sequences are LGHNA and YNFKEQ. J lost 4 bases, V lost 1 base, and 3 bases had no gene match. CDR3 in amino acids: CASSQVGQGNQPQHF. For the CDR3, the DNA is TGTGCCAGCAGCCAAGTAGGACAGGGAAATCAGCCCCAGCATTTT.

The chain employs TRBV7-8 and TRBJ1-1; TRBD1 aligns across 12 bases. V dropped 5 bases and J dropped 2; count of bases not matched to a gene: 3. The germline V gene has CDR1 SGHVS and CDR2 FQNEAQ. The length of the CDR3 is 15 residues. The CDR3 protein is CASSLGTGGNTEAFF. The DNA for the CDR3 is TGTGCCAGCAGCCTCGGGACAGGGGGCAACACTGAAGCTTTCTTT.

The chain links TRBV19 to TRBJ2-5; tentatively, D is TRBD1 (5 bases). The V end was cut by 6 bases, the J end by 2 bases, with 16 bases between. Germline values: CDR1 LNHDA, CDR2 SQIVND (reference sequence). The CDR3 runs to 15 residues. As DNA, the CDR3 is TGTGCCAGTAGCTTCGACAGTCCCGGACAAGAGACCCAGTACTTC. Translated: CASSFDSPGQETQYF.

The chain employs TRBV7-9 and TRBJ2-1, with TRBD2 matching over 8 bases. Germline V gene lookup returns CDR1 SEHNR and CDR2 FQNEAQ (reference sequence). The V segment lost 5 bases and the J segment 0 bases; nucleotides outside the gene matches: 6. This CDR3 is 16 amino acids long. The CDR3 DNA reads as TGTGCCAGCAGCCACGCCGGGACTAGCTCCTACAATGAGCAGTTCTTC. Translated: CASSHAGTSSYNEQFF.

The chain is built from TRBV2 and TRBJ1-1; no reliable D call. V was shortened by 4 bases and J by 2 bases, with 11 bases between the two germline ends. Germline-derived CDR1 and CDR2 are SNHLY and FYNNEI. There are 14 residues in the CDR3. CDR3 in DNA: TGTGCCAGCAGTGTCGAGGCAAAAAACACTGAAGCTTTCTTT. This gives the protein CASSVEAKNTEAFF. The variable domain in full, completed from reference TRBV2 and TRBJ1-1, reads EPEVTQTPSHQVTQMGQEVILRCVPISNHLYFYWYRQILGQKVEFLVSFYNNEISEKSEIFDDQFSVERPDGSNFTLKIRSTKLEDSAMYFCASSVEAKNTEAFFGQGTRLTVV.

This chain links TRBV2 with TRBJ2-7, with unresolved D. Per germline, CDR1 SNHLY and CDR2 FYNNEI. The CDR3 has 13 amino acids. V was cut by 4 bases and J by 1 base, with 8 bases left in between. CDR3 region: CASSVSRSYEQYF. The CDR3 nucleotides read TGTGCCAGCAGTGTGTCCAGATCCTACGAGCAGTACTTC.

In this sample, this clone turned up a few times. In DNA, the CDR3 is TGTGCCAGCAGTCTAGTAGAAAACACTGAAGCTTTCTTT. This translates into CASSLVENTEAFF. V and J are TRBV6-5 and TRBJ1-1; D not certain. V gave up 5 bases and J gave up 2 bases, with 9 bases separating them. Germline V gives CDR1 MNHEY, CDR2 SVGAGI. The CDR3 consists of 13 residues.

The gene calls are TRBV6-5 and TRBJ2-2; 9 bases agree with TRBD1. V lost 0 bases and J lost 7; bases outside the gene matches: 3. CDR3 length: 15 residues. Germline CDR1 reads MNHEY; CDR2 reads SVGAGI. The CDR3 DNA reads TGTGCCAGCAGTTACTCGGGACAGGGTTTCGGGGAGCTGTTTTTT. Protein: CASSYSGQGFGELFF.

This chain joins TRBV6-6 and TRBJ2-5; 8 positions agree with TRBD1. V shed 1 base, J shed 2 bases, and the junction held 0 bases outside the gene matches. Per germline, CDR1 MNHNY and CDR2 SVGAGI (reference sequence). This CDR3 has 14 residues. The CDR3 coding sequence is TGTGCCAGCAGTTACTGGGACAGGCAAGAGACCCAGTACTTC. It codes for CASSYWDRQETQYF.

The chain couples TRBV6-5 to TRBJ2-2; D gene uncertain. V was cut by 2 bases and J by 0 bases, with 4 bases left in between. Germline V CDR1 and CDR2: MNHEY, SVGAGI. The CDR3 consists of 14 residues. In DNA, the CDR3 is TGTGCCAGCAGTTACGGGGCGAACACCGGGGAGCTGTTTTTT. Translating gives CASSYGANTGELFF.

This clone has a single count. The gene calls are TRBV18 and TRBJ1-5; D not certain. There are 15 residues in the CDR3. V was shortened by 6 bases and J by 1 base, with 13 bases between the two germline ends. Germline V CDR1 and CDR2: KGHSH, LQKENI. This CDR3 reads CASSLGRSSNQPQHF. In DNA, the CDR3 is TGTGCCAGCTCGCTCGGAAGGTCGAGCAATCAGCCCCAGCATTTT.

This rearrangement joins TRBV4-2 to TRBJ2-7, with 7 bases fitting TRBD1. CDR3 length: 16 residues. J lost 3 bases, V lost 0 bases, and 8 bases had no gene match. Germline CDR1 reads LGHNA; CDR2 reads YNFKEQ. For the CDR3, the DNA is TGTGCCAGCAGCCAAGAGTGGATGCAGGGGGACTACGAGCAGTACTTC. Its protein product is CASSQEWMQGDYEQYF.

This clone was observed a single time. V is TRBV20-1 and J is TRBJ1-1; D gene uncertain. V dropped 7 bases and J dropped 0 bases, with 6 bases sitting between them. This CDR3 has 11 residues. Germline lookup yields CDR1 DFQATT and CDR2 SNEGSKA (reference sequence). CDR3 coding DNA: TGCAGTGGTATCCTGAACACTGAAGCTTTCTTT. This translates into CSGILNTEAFF.